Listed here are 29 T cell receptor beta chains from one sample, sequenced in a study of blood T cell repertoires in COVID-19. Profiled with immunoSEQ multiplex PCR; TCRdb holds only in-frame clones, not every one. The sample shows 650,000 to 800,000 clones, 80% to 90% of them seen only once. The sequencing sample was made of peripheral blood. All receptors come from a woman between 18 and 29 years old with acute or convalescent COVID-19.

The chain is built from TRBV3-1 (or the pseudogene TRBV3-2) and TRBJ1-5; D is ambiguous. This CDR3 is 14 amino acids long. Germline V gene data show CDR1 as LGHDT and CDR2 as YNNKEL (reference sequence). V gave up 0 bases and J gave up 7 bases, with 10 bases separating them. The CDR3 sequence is CASSQDGGLQPQHF. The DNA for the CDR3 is TGTGCCAGCAGCCAAGATGGAGGTTTGCAGCCCCAGCATTTT.

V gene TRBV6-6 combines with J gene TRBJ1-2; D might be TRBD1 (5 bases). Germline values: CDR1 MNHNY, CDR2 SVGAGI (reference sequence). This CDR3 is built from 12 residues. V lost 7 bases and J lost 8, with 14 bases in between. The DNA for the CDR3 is TGTGCCAGCAAAGAAGGGGCGCTCGGCTACACCTTC. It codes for CASKEGALGYTF.

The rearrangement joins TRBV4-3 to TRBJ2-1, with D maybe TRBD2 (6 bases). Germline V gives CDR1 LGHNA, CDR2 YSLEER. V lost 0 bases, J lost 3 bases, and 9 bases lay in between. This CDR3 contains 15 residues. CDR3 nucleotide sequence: TGCGCCAGCAGCCAAGATCAGGGAGGCTACAATGAGCAGTTCTTC. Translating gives CASSQDQGGYNEQFF.

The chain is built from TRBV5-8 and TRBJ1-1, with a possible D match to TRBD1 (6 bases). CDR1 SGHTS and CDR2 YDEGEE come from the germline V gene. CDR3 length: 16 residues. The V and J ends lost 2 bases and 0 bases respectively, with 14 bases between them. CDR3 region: CASSFSQGLMNTEAFF. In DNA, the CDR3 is TGTGCCAGCAGCTTCTCACAGGGTTTAATGAACACTGAAGCTTTCTTT.

The CDR3 sequence is CASSVGSSGEQFF. The CDR3 coding sequence is TGTGCCAGCAGCGTAGGCTCGTCGGGTGAGCAGTTCTTC. V is TRBV9 and J is TRBJ2-1; D is unresolved. Germline CDR1 is SGDLS and CDR2 is YYNGEE. V dropped 0 bases and J dropped 9 bases, with 10 bases sitting between them. The CDR3 has 13 amino acids.

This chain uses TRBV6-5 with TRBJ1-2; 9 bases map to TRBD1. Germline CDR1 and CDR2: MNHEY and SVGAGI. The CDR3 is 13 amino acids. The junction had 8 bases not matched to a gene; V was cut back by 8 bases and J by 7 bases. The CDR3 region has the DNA TGTGCCAGCGAGTCGGGGACAGGGTCTGGCTACACCTTC. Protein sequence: CASESGTGSGYTF.

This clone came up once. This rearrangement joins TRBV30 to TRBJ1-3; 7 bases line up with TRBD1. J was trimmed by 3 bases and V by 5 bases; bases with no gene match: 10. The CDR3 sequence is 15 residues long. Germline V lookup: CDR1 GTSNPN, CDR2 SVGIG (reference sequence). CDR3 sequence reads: CAWRTRQGFGNTIYF. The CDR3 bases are TGTGCCTGGCGGACCAGACAGGGTTTTGGAAACACCATATATTTT.

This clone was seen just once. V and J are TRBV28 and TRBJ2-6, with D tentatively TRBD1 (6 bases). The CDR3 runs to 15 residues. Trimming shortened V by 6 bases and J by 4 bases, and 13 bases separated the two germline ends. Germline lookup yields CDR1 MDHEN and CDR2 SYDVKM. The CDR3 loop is CASSQGGSGANVLTF. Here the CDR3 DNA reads TGTGCCAGCAGCCAAGGGGGATCAGGGGCCAACGTCCTGACTTTC.

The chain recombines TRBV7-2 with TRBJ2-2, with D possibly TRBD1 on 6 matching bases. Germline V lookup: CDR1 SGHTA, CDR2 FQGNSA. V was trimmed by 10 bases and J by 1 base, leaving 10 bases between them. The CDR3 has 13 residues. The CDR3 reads CANGQKNTGELFF. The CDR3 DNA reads TGTGCCAACGGACAGAAGAACACCGGGGAGCTGTTTTTT. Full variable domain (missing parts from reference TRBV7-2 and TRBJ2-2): GAGVSQSPSNKVTEKGKDVELRCDPISGHTALYWYRQSLGQGLEFLIYFQGNSAPDKSGLPSDRFSAERTGGSVSTLTIQRTQQEDSAVYLCANGQKNTGELFFGEGSRLTVL.

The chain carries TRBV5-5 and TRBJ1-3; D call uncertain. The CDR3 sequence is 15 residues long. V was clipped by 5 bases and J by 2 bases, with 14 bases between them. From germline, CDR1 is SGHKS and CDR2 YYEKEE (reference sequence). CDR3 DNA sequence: TGTGCCAGCAGTACAGACCCAGGTCCTGGAAACACCATATATTTT. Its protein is CASSTDPGPGNTIYF.

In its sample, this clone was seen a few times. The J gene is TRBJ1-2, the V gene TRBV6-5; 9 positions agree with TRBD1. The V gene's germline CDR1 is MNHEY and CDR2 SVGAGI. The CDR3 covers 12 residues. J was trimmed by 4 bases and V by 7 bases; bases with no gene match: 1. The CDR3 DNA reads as TGTGCCAGCACGGGACAGGGCTATGGCTACACCTTC. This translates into CASTGQGYGYTF.

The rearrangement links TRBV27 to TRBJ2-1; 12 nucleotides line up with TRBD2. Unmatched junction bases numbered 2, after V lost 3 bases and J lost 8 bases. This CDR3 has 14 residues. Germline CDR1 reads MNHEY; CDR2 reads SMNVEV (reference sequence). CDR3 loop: CASSFLAGGDEQFF. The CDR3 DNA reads TGTGCCAGCAGTTTTCTAGCGGGGGGGGATGAGCAGTTCTTC.

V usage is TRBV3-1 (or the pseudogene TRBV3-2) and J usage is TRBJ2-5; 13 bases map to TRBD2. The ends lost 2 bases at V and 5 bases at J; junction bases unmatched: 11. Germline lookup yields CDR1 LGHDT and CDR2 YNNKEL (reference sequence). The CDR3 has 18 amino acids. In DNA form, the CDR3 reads TGTGCCAGCAGCCAACGGGCCACTAGCGGGGGGGCATGGGAGACCCAGTACTTC. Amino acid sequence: CASSQRATSGGAWETQYF.

The chain's CDR3 is CASSSLAGEQFF. The CDR3 DNA is TGTGCCAGCAGCTCGCTAGCGGGGGAGCAGTTCTTC. The rearrangement uses TRBV7-2 and TRBJ2-1, with 9 bases matching TRBD2. This CDR3 has 12 amino acids. The ends lost 4 bases at V and 10 bases at J; junction bases unmatched: 2. CDR1 is SGHTA, CDR2 FQGNSA, per germline.

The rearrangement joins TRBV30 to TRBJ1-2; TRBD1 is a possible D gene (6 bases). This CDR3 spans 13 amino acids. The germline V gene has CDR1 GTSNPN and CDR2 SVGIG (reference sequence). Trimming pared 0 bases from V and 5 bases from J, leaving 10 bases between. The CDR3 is CAWSVGTPYGYTF. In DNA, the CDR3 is TGTGCCTGGAGTGTAGGGACACCGTATGGCTACACCTTC.

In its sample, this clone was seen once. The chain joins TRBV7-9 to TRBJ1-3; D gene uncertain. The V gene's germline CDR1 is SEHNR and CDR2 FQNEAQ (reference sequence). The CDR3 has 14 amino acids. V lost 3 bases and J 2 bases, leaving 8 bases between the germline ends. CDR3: CASSFPGTGNTIYF. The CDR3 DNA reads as TGTGCCAGCAGCTTTCCAGGAACTGGAAACACCATATATTTT.

CDR3 DNA: TGTGCCAGCAGGGGGGACAGGGGCGAGCAGTACTTC. Amino acid sequence: CASRGDRGEQYF. The J gene is TRBJ2-7, the V gene TRBV2, with 10 bases fitting TRBD1. J lost 6 bases, V lost 6 bases, and 2 bases had no gene match. The CDR3 contains 12 residues. CDR1 is SNHLY, CDR2 FYNNEI, per germline. The entire variable domain, with the rest obtained from reference TRBV2 and TRBJ2-7, is as follows: EPEVTQTPSHQVTQMGQEVILRCVPISNHLYFYWYRQILGQKVEFLVSFYNNEISEKSEIFDDQFSVERPDGSNFTLKIRSTKLEDSAMYFCASRGDRGEQYFGPGTRLTVT.

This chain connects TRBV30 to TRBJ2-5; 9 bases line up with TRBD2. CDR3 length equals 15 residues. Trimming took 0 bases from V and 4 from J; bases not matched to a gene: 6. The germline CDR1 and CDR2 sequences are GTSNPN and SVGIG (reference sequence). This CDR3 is CAWSVGRGGVETQYF. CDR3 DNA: TGTGCCTGGAGTGTAGGGCGGGGGGGCGTAGAGACCCAGTACTTC. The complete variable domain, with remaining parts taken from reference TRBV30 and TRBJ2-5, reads SQTIHQWPATLVQPVGSPLSLECTVEGTSNPNLYWYRQAAGRGLQLLFYSVGIGQISSEVPQNLSASRPQDRQFILSSKKLLLSDSGFYLCAWSVGRGGVETQYFGPGTRLLVL.

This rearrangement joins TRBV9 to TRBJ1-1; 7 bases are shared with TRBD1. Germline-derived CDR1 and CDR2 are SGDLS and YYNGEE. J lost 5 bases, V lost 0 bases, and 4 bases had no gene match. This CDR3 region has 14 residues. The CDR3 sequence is CASSVVNRGTEAFF. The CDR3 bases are TGTGCCAGCAGCGTAGTGAACAGGGGAACTGAAGCTTTCTTT. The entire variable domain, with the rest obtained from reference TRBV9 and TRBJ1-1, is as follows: DSGVTQTPKHLITATGQRVTLRCSPRSGDLSVYWYQQSLDQGLQFLIQYYNGEERAKGNILERFSAQQFPDLHSELNLSSLELGDSALYFCASSVVNRGTEAFFGQGTRLTVV.

The CDR3 here is CASSSGGPLEQYF. The CDR3 DNA reads as TGTGCCAGCAGTAGCGGCGGGCCTCTCGAGCAGTACTTC. The genes are TRBV12-3 or TRBV12-4 and TRBJ2-7; a weak D match, TRBD2 (5 bases). The CDR3 runs 13 residues. The germline V and J ends were trimmed by 5 bases and 6 bases, with 14 bases remaining between them.

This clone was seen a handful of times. In nucleotides, the CDR3 is TGTGCCAGCAGTGAAAGGCTAGTTGTTAATGAGCAGTTCTTC. Encoded protein: CASSERLVVNEQFF. The rearrangement links TRBV6-1 to TRBJ2-1; the D is unclear. CDR3 length: 14 amino acids. Germline V CDR1 and CDR2: MNHNS, SASEGT. Between the trimmed V and J ends, which lost 2 bases and 7 bases, there was a span of 12 bases.

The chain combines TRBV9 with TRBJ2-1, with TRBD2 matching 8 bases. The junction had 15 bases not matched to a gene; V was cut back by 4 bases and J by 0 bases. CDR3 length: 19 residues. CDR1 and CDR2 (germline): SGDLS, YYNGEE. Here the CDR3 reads CASSPGGGIGTSSYNEQFF. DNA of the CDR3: TGTGCCAGCAGCCCCGGGGGGGGAATCGGGACCAGCTCCTACAATGAGCAGTTCTTC.

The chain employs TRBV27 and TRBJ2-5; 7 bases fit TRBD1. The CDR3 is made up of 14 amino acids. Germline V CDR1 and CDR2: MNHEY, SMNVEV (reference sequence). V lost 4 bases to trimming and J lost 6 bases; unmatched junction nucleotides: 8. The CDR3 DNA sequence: TGTGCCAGCAGTTCAAGACAGGGAGTGAAGACCCAGTACTTC. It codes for CASSSRQGVKTQYF.

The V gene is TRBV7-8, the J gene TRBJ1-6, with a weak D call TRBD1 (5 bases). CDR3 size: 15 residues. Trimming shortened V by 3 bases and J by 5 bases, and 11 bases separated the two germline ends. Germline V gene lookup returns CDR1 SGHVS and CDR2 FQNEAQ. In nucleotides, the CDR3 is TGTGCCAGCAGCTTCTCCCCAGGGAATAATTCACCCCTCCACTTT. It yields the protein CASSFSPGNNSPLHF.

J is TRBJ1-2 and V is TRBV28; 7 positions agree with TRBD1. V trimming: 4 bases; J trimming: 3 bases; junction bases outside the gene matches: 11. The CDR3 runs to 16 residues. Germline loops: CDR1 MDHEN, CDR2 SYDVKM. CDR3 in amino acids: CASSSEGGQTYYGYTF. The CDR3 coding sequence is TGTGCCAGCAGTTCCGAGGGGGGACAGACCTACTATGGCTACACCTTC.

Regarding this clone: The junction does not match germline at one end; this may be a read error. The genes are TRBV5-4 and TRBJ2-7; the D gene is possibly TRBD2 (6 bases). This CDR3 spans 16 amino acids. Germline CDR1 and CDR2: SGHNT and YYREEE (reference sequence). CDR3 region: CTSSRRGAGWSYEQYF. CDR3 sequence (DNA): TGTACCAGCAGCCGACGCGGGGCAGGGTGGTCCTACGAGCAGTACTTC.

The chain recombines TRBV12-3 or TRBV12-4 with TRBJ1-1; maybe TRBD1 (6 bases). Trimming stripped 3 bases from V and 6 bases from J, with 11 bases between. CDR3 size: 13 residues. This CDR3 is CASSFGGAPEAFF. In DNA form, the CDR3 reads TGTGCCAGCAGTTTCGGGGGGGCTCCTGAAGCTTTCTTT.

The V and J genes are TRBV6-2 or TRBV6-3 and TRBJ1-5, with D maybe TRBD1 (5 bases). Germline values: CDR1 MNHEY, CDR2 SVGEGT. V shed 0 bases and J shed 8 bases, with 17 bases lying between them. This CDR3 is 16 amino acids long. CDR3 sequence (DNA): TGTGCCAGCAGTTACTCCCTCGGACACCCCAGGGAGCCCCAGCATTTT. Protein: CASSYSLGHPREPQHF.

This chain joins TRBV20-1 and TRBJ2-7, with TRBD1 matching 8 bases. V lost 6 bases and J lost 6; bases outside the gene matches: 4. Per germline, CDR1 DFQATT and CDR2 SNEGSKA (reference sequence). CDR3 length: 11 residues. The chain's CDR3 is CSARQGSEQYF. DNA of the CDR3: TGCAGTGCCAGACAGGGGAGCGAGCAGTACTTC.